Listed below are T cell receptor beta chains from one sample, sequenced in a study of human T cells and chemical hapten exposure. In TCRdb, the RACE reads were re-called with MiXCR into one record per CDR3 protein. This table has about 350,000 distinct CDR3 sequences, about 5.4% appearing once. The sample in question was whole blood, obtained in connection with sensitization to the hapten diphenylcyclopropenone (DPC). The source of these receptors is a woman under 30 with alopecia areata. Some clones in this sample may be carry-over from other donors' samples. CDR3s include the opening cysteine and the closing phenylalanine or tryptophan. D genes are given only for firm matches.

v_gene,d_gene,j_gene,CDR3aa
TRBV4-3,NA,TRBJ1-5,CASSQEQGHSNQPQHF
TRBV29-1,NA,TRBJ2-1,CSGRKGTDNEQFF
TRBV4-2,TRBD2,TRBJ2-3,CASSQGQRGGPDTQYF
TRBV29-1,TRBD1,TRBJ2-1,CSVEDQGAVYNEQFF
TRBV12-3/TRBV12-4,NA,TRBJ2-7,CASSLDNAGSYEQYF
TRBV7-9,NA,TRBJ2-7,CASSLEGDKKQYF
TRBV9,NA,TRBJ1-6,CASSVDVNSPLHF
TRBV7-9,NA,TRBJ2-7,CASSLAVTAFYEQYF
TRBV20-1,NA,TRBJ2-7,CSARAPAGTWTYEQYF
TRBV25-1,TRBD1,TRBJ1-2,CASSARQGSYGYTF